This T cell receptor beta chain comes out of a study of cytomegalovirus exposure and HLA in healthy donors. Overall study findings and caveats: TCR beta chains numbering roughly 150 were designated cytomegalovirus-associated. The CMV antigen specificity of a few CMV-associated chains was confirmed through in vitro analysis. With high specificity and sensitivity, the classifier reportedly diagnosed cytomegalovirus status. Within the roughly 120 validation repertoires, first-cohort TCR clusters tended to co-occur, according to a later analysis.

Using immunoSEQ multiplex PCR, the repertoire was profiled, and TCRdb retains in-frame clones only, with some absent. The table has over 200,000 clones, more than 75% seen once. Of note for this clone: The antigen is undetermined.

The sequence was obtained from a woman younger than 35 in good health and CMV-seropositive. The sequencing input was PBMCs.

In nucleotides, the CDR3 is TGTGCCAGCAGGCTTGCTAGGAGAAGGGGTGGGCACACTGAAGCTTTCTTT. It is translated as CASRLARRRGGHTEAFF. The chain couples TRBV28 to TRBJ1-1; TRBD1 might be the D (5 bases). CDR3 size: 17 residues. Between the trimmed V and J ends, which lost 6 bases and 3 bases, there was a span of 23 bases. Germline assignment: CDR1 MDHEN and CDR2 SYDVKM.